Shown below are 14 T cell receptor beta chains from a single sample sequenced in a study of early T cells in non-severe SARS-CoV-2 infection (dated by TCRdb to 2020 to 2022). Library preparation used 5' RACE. Sequencing took place on a NextSeq 500. TCRdb applied fastp at Q25 and MiXCR to the public reads, then kept only in-frame beta chains. Here each entry gathers all rows of one CDR3 protein and keeps the most common genes and DNA. The sample yields tens of thousands of distinct CDR3 sequences; over 11% were counted once. The ten largest clones capture roughly 3% of the sample. What was sequenced was whole blood. Receptor source: an adult who was a healthcare worker with PCR-confirmed SARS-CoV-2 infection or an uninfected control (not recorded which).

Regarding this clonotype: It may be a read error: a sequence one base away is much more abundant. The rearrangement links TRBV2 to TRBJ1-6; D uncertain. Germline CDR1 is SNHLY and CDR2 is FYNNEI. This CDR3 spans 12 amino acids. CDR3 nucleotide sequence: TGTGTCAGCTCGCCAGAGAATTCACCCCTCCACTTT. It translates to CVSSPENSPLHF. Combining the CDR3 with reference TRBV2 and TRBJ1-6 gives the whole variable domain EPEVTQTPSHQVTQMGQEVILRCVPISNHLYFYWYRQILGQKVEFLVSFYNNEISEKSEIFDDQFSVERPDGSNFTLKIRSTKLEDSAMYFCVSSPENSPLHFGNGTRLTVT.

This clonotype was observed at least ten times. This chain joins TRBV19 and TRBJ2-5, with 12 bases aligning to TRBD2. This CDR3 is built from 14 residues. Germline CDR1 LNHDA, CDR2 SQIVND (reference sequence). Trimming removed 6 bases from V and 8 bases from J; junction bases left unmatched: 7. The CDR3 sequence: CASSTGLAGRTQYF. The DNA of the CDR3 is TGTGCCAGTAGCACGGGACTAGCGGGCCGTACCCAGTACTTC. The full variable domain, its missing parts supplied by reference TRBV19 and TRBJ2-5, is DGGITQSPKYLFRKEGQNVTLSCEQNLNHDAMYWYRQDPGQGLRLIYYSQIVNDFQKGDIAEGYSVSREKKESFPLTVTSAQKNPTAFYLCASSTGLAGRTQYFGPGTRLLVL.

CDR3: CASSLESFGNTIYF. The CDR3 DNA reads TGTGCCAGCAGCTTGGAGTCCTTTGGAAACACCATATATTTT. This chain joins TRBV7-9 and TRBJ1-3; D uncertain. The CDR3 runs 14 residues. V was pared by 3 bases and J by 3 bases, with 9 bases between. Germline assignment: CDR1 SEHNR and CDR2 FQNEAQ (reference sequence).

This clonotype was seen more than once but under ten times. The chain recombines TRBV2 with TRBJ2-7; no firm D call. Trimming pared 1 base from V and 2 bases from J, leaving 6 bases between. This CDR3 is 13 amino acids long. From germline, CDR1 is SNHLY and CDR2 FYNNEI. CDR3 region: CASSEEAPYEQYF. For the CDR3, the DNA is TGTGCCAGCAGTGAAGAAGCCCCCTACGAGCAGTACTTC.

The V and J genes are TRBV18 and TRBJ2-7, with D possibly being TRBD1 or TRBD2 (5 bases each). Germline-derived CDR1 and CDR2 are KGHSH and LQKENI. The CDR3 is made up of 13 amino acids. V lost 3 bases to trimming and J lost 3 bases, with 9 bases between them. The CDR3 reads CASSPGDGYEQYF. The DNA of the CDR3 is TGTGCCAGCTCACCCGGGGACGGCTACGAGCAGTACTTC.

The gene calls are TRBV3-1 and TRBJ2-7; the D call may be TRBD1 or TRBD2 (5 bases each). V dropped 2 bases and J dropped 2 bases, with 10 bases sitting between them. CDR1 is LGHDT, CDR2 YNNKEL, per germline (reference sequence). The CDR3 consists of 14 residues. CDR3 sequence reads: CASSQWGSTYEQYF. The CDR3 DNA sequence: TGTGCCAGCAGCCAATGGGGGAGCACCTACGAGCAGTACTTC.

This clonotype was found many times. The rearrangement uses TRBV11-2 and TRBJ2-7; 13 nucleotides line up with TRBD2. J lost 7 bases, V lost 7 bases, and 10 bases had no gene match. From germline, CDR1 is SGHAT and CDR2 FQNNGV. The CDR3 is made up of 15 amino acids. CDR3 nucleotide sequence: TGTGCCAGCATGCTTAGGACTAGCGGGGGTCGGGAGCAGTACTTC. Translation gives CASMLRTSGGREQYF.

This clonotype was picked up a small number of times. J is TRBJ2-1 and V is TRBV27, with unresolved D. Germline V gene data show CDR1 as MNHEY and CDR2 as SMNVEV (reference sequence). The CDR3 is 18 residues long. The V and J ends lost 0 bases and 1 base respectively, with 16 bases between them. The CDR3 bases are TGTGCCAGCAGTTTATCGAGTGGCTGGTCCTCATCCTACAATGAGCAGTTCTTC. This encodes CASSLSSGWSSSYNEQFF.

This clonotype was picked up many times. The V gene is TRBV6-6, the J gene TRBJ1-5; TRBD1 is a possible D gene (5 bases). CDR3 length: 11 residues. The germline V and J ends were trimmed by 8 bases and 6 bases, with 8 bases remaining between them. Germline V gene lookup returns CDR1 MNHNY and CDR2 SVGAGI (reference sequence). CDR3 loop: CASGGVQPQHF. The CDR3 DNA follows: TGTGCCAGCGGGGGGGTTCAGCCCCAGCATTTT.

This clonotype came up a few times. V and J are TRBV11-2 and TRBJ1-2, with unresolved D. The CDR3 sequence is 14 residues long. Trimming took 4 bases from V and 4 from J, leaving 13 bases between them. Germline values: CDR1 SGHAT, CDR2 FQNNGV. The chain's CDR3 is CASSSLILGYGYTF. Written as DNA, the CDR3 is TGTGCCAGCAGCTCCCTCATCCTAGGCTATGGCTACACCTTC.

The table lists this clonotype with many counts. CDR3 protein: CSARLTSGDNEQFF. CDR3 nucleotide sequence: TGCAGTGCTCGGCTGACTAGCGGAGACAATGAGCAGTTCTTC. The chain is built from TRBV20-1 and TRBJ2-1; 9 bases match TRBD2. This CDR3 is 14 amino acids long. Trimming cost V 5 bases and J 5 bases; bases outside gene matches: 7. Germline V CDR1 and CDR2: DFQATT, SNEGSKA (reference sequence).

This clonotype was picked up many times. This chain uses TRBV7-9 with TRBJ2-5; D gene uncertain. CDR3 length: 15 residues. Germline V gives CDR1 SEHNR, CDR2 FQNEAQ (reference sequence). V gave up 0 bases and J gave up 2 bases, with 10 bases separating them. The chain's CDR3 is CASSLAAAIQETQYF. The CDR3 nucleotides are TGTGCCAGCAGCTTAGCGGCGGCTATACAAGAGACCCAGTACTTC.

This clonotype was counted ten times or more. This chain joins TRBV27 and TRBJ1-5, with TRBD1 identical over 7 bases. The CDR3 sequence is 14 residues long. Germline CDR1 MNHEY, CDR2 SMNVEV (reference sequence). Trimming cost V 5 bases and J 3 bases; bases outside gene matches: 4. CDR3 in DNA: TGTGCCAGCAGTCGACAGGGTAACAATCAGCCCCAGCATTTT. Its protein product is CASSRQGNNQPQHF.

To note about this clonotype: This could be a read error, since a much larger clone is one nucleotide away. The chain uses TRBV9 and TRBJ1-1; 7 bases map to TRBD1. Germline V gives CDR1 SGDLS, CDR2 YYNGEE. This CDR3 contains 18 residues. The chain's CDR3 is CASSAFRTGPPMNTDAFF. CDR3 DNA sequence: TGTGCCAGCAGCGCCTTTCGGACAGGCCCACCGATGAACACTGACGCTTTCTTT.